Following are 26 T cell receptor beta chains from one sample sequenced in a study of cytomegalovirus exposure and HLA in healthy donors. This PCR relied on a set of 60 Vbeta primers and 13 Jbeta primers. Assay: immunoSEQ multiplex PCR; the TCRdb copy retains only in-frame clones and omits some. The data contain over 55,000 clones, 85% to 90% of them seen just once; the ten biggest clones take up about 12%. Sequencing used PBMCs. These receptor sequences come from a woman in her thirties in good health and CMV-seropositive.

The J gene is TRBJ1-2, the V gene TRBV28; D is ambiguous. This CDR3 comprises 13 residues. CDR1 MDHEN and CDR2 SYDVKM come from the germline V gene. Trimming left V 3 bases short and J 4 bases short, with 9 bases between. DNA of the CDR3: TGTGCCAGCAGTTTGGAGGGAGCCTATGGCTACACCTTC. Its protein product is CASSLEGAYGYTF.

The CDR3, as DNA: TGTGCCAGCTCACCACTCAAAGGGGCCATCGAGCAGTACTTC. Its translation: CASSPLKGAIEQYF. The chain uses TRBV18 and TRBJ2-7; a weak D match, TRBD1 (5 bases). The CDR3 spans 14 residues. Between the trimmed V and J ends, which lost 1 base and 6 bases, there was a span of 13 bases. The germline V gene has CDR1 KGHSH and CDR2 LQKENI.

The CDR3 DNA follows: TGTGCCAGTAGTACCCTAGCGGGAGTTGAGACCCAGTACTTC. Translating gives CASSTLAGVETQYF. The chain combines TRBV19 with TRBJ2-5, with 10 bases aligning to TRBD2. V lost 4 bases and J lost 5; bases outside the gene matches: 4. Looked up from germline, CDR1 is LNHDA and CDR2 is SQIVND (reference sequence). The CDR3 runs 14 residues.

The chain combines TRBV10-2 with TRBJ1-2; D is perhaps TRBD1 (6 bases). The CDR3 spans 14 residues. The V gene's germline CDR1 is WSHSY and CDR2 SAAADI. V lost 3 bases and J 4 bases, leaving 12 bases between the germline ends. DNA of the CDR3: TGCGCCAGCAGTGATAGGGCAGGGGCCTATGGCTACACCTTC. Amino acid sequence: CASSDRAGAYGYTF.

V usage is TRBV6-1 and J usage is TRBJ1-3; a weak D match, TRBD1 (5 bases). Germline-derived CDR1 and CDR2 are MNHNS and SASEGT. This CDR3 spans 15 amino acids. With 2 bases removed from V and 2 bases from J, the gap between germline ends came to 10 bases. DNA of the CDR3: TGTGCCAGCAGTGAACCGGGCAGGGCTGGAAACACCATATATTTT. Translation gives CASSEPGRAGNTIYF.

This sequence joins TRBV11-2 and TRBJ2-1; 8 bases fit TRBD2. The CDR3 has 15 residues. Germline-derived CDR1 and CDR2 are SGHAT and FQNNGV. With 1 base clipped from V and 7 bases from J, the junction kept 6 bases outside the gene matches. The CDR3, as DNA: TGTGCCAGCAGCTTAGCGGGAGGGTATAGAAATGAGCAGTTCTTC. This gives the protein CASSLAGGYRNEQFF.

The chain joins TRBV23-1 to TRBJ2-7; TRBD2 agrees at 7 bases. TRBV23-1 is noted as an ORF with a role that remains uncertain. Trimming removed 0 bases from V and 3 bases from J; junction bases left unmatched: 14. There are 18 residues in the CDR3. The CDR3 loop is CASSQSLCSSSGHYEQYF. The CDR3 DNA follows: TGCGCCAGCAGTCAATCGCTGTGCTCGAGTAGCGGGCACTACGAGCAGTACTTC.

The rearrangement uses TRBV6-1 and TRBJ1-1; D possibly corresponds to TRBD1 (5 bases). CDR3 length: 13 residues. CDR1 and CDR2 from the germline V gene are MNHNS and SASEGT. V was trimmed by 6 bases and J by 1 base, leaving 9 bases between them. The CDR3 sequence is CASSRVRNTEAFF. DNA for the CDR3: TGTGCCAGCAGCAGGGTTAGGAACACTGAAGCTTTCTTT.

This sequence joins TRBV5-1 and TRBJ1-4; 7 nucleotides agree with TRBD1. Germline CDR1 is SGHRS and CDR2 is YFSETQ. This CDR3 spans 14 amino acids. V was pared by 4 bases and J by 4 bases, with 4 bases of the junction left unmatched. CDR3 DNA: TGCGCCAGCAGCCCCGGACAGGATAATGAAAAACTGTTTTTT. Protein product: CASSPGQDNEKLFF. Full variable domain (outside the CDR3, taken from reference TRBV5-1 and TRBJ1-4): KAGVTQTPRYLIKTRGQQVTLSCSPISGHRSVSWYQQTPGQGLQFLFEYFSETQRNKGNFPGRFSGRQFSNSRSEMNVSTLELGDSALYLCASSPGQDNEKLFFGSGTQLSVL.

The V call is TRBV6-5, the J call TRBJ2-1; possibly TRBD2 for D (5 bases). The V gene lost 5 bases and the J gene lost 8 bases, with 13 bases spanning the gap. Germline V gives CDR1 MNHEY, CDR2 SVGAGI. The CDR3 contains 13 residues. The CDR3 DNA follows: TGTGCCAGCAGTGAGGGTCGGGGTGATGAGCAGTTCTTC. Amino acids: CASSEGRGDEQFF.

This chain connects TRBV18 to TRBJ2-1, with TRBD2 matching over 11 bases. This CDR3 region has 15 residues. V shed 3 bases and J 8 bases; nucleotides not matched to a gene: 6. Germline CDR1 and CDR2: KGHSH and LQKENI. The CDR3 nucleotides read TGTGCCAGCTCACCGCCGACTAGCGGGATCGATGAGCAGTTCTTC. Translated: CASSPPTSGIDEQFF.

The chain couples TRBV6-4 to TRBJ2-2, with 7 bases that match TRBD2. The CDR3 sequence is 17 residues long. CDR1 and CDR2 (germline): MRHNA, SNTAGT. Losses at the gene ends were 3 bases for V and 6 bases for J; bases not matched to a gene: 13. In DNA, the CDR3 is TGTGCCAGCAGTGAAGCGGTGGGCGGGAGTTTACCCGGGGAGCTGTTTTTT. Translating it yields CASSEAVGGSLPGELFF.

The chain is built from TRBV12-5 and TRBJ1-2; TRBD1 matches at 9 bases. With V trimmed by 0 bases and J by 0 bases, 14 bases remained unmatched. Germline assignment: CDR1 LGHNT and CDR2 FRNRAP. This CDR3 comprises 20 residues. CDR3 DNA: TGTGCTAGTGGTTTGGTACTGGGACAGGGTAGTTATTCCACTAACTATGGCTACACCTTC. This translates into CASGLVLGQGSYSTNYGYTF.

The V gene is TRBV7-2, the J gene TRBJ2-7; 7 nucleotides line up with TRBD1. Germline CDR1 is SGHTA and CDR2 is FQGNSA. The CDR3 loop spans 15 amino acids. V was clipped by 5 bases and J by 3 bases; unmatched bases: 10. CDR3 DNA sequence: TGTGCCAGCAGCCCTCGAGGGGCAGGGGGCTACGAGCAGTACTTC. Protein sequence: CASSPRGAGGYEQYF.

The chain joins TRBV30 to TRBJ2-1; D call uncertain. V lost 2 bases and J lost 4, with 12 bases in between. Looked up from germline, CDR1 is GTSNPN and CDR2 is SVGIG (reference sequence). There are 14 residues in the CDR3. CDR3 sequence (DNA): TGTGCCTGGAGTCAATGGGCCACATACAATGAGCAGTTCTTC. It yields the protein CAWSQWATYNEQFF.

The V gene is TRBV5-4, the J gene TRBJ1-3; no clear D gene. This CDR3 region has 16 residues. The V gene lost 1 base and the J gene lost 0 bases, with 11 bases spanning the gap. Germline assignment: CDR1 SGHNT and CDR2 YYREEE (reference sequence). The DNA of the CDR3 is TGTGCCAGCAGCTTGTCCCGCACCAGCTCTGGAAACACCATATATTTT. Encoded protein: CASSLSRTSSGNTIYF.

The chain links TRBV6-1 to TRBJ1-1; D is possibly TRBD1 (5 bases). From germline, CDR1 is MNHNS and CDR2 SASEGT. Trimming left V 11 bases short and J 1 base short, with 14 bases between. The CDR3 is 13 amino acids. Here the CDR3 DNA reads TGTGCCGGCGGGGCACAGCCGAACACTGAAGCTTTCTTT. Encoded protein: CAGGAQPNTEAFF.

This clone was recorded a few times. This sequence joins TRBV18 and TRBJ2-3; TRBD1 matches at 8 bases. The CDR3 is 16 residues long. V lost 3 bases to trimming and J lost 4 bases; unmatched junction nucleotides: 9. Germline CDR1 is KGHSH and CDR2 is LQKENI. For the CDR3, the DNA is TGTGCCAGCTCACCCCGGACAGGGATAGAGGCAGATACGCAGTATTTT. This encodes CASSPRTGIEADTQYF.

The rearrangement links TRBV7-9 to TRBJ2-5; no clear D gene. The V gene lost 2 bases and the J gene lost 3 bases, with 16 bases spanning the gap. The germline V gene has CDR1 SEHNR and CDR2 FQNEAQ (reference sequence). The CDR3 covers 16 residues. DNA for the CDR3: TGTGCCAGCAGCTTACCTCCTTCGTTACGAGAAGAGACCCAGTACTTC. Translation: CASSLPPSLREETQYF.

The chain couples TRBV5-1 to TRBJ2-1; 11 bases fit TRBD2. Looked up from germline, CDR1 is SGHRS and CDR2 is YFSETQ. This CDR3 is 14 amino acids long. Unmatched junction bases numbered 3, after V lost 2 bases and J lost 8 bases. The CDR3 sequence: CASSFSGREDEQFF. DNA for the CDR3: TGCGCCAGCAGCTTTAGCGGGAGGGAAGATGAGCAGTTCTTC.

The count of this clone is one. J is TRBJ1-2 and V is TRBV7-8, with TRBD1 matching over 10 bases. The V segment lost 5 bases and the J segment 0 bases; nucleotides outside the gene matches: 6. From germline, CDR1 is SGHVS and CDR2 FQNEAQ. The CDR3 is made up of 16 amino acids. The CDR3 nucleotides are TGTGCCAGCAGCCGACAGGGGGCTTCGGCTAACTATGGCTACACCTTC. This encodes CASSRQGASANYGYTF.

The chain uses TRBV6-1 and TRBJ2-3, with 11 bases fitting TRBD1. Looked up from germline, CDR1 is MNHNS and CDR2 is SASEGT. The CDR3 spans 15 residues. With 3 bases clipped from V and 3 bases from J, the junction kept 2 bases outside the gene matches. This CDR3 reads CASSDGQGATDTQYF. The CDR3 DNA reads as TGTGCCAGCAGTGATGGACAGGGGGCAACAGATACGCAGTATTTT.

This clone occurred once. V gene TRBV27 combines with J gene TRBJ1-1; the D gene is possibly TRBD1 (5 bases). The CDR3 totals 14 residues. Germline loops: CDR1 MNHEY, CDR2 SMNVEV (reference sequence). Trimming took off 3 bases at V and 3 bases at J, with 11 bases between the two ends. The CDR3 loop is CASSFGGGYTEAFF. The CDR3 DNA sequence: TGTGCCAGCAGTTTCGGGGGAGGGTACACTGAAGCTTTCTTT.

The genes are TRBV14 and TRBJ1-1; 8 bases are a match to TRBD1. CDR3 size: 13 residues. Germline V CDR1 and CDR2: SGHDN, FVKESK. V shed 3 bases, J shed 6 bases, and the junction held 3 bases outside the gene matches. CDR3 bases: TGTGCCAGCAGCCAGCAGACAGGGGCTGAAGCTTTCTTT. Its translation is CASSQQTGAEAFF.

The rearrangement links TRBV28 to TRBJ1-1; D gene uncertain. This CDR3 has 10 residues. Trimming left V 6 bases short and J 5 bases short, with 4 bases between. The germline V gene encodes CDR1 MDHEN and CDR2 SYDVKM. The CDR3 region is CASSYTEAFF. The DNA for the CDR3 is TGTGCCAGCAGCTATACTGAAGCTTTCTTT.

CDR3: CASSSGQANYGYTF. Written as DNA, the CDR3 is TGTGCCAGCAGTTCTGGACAGGCAAACTATGGCTACACCTTC. The rearrangement uses TRBV6-5 and TRBJ1-2; 7 bases align to TRBD1. J was trimmed by 2 bases and V by 4 bases; bases with no gene match: 4. The CDR3 is 14 amino acids. Germline-derived CDR1 and CDR2 are MNHEY and SVGAGI.